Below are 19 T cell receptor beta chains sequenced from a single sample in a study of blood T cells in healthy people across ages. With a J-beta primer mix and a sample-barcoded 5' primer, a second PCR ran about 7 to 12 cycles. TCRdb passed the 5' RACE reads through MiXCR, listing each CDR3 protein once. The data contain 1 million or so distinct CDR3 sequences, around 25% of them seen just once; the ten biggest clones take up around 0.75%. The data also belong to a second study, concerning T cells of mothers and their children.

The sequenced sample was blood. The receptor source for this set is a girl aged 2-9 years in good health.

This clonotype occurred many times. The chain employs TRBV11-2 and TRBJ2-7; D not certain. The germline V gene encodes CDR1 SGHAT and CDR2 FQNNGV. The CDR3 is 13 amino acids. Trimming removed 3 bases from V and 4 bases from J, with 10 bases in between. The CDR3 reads CASSLQQMYEQYF. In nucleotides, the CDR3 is TGTGCCAGCAGCTTGCAACAGATGTACGAGCAGTACTTC.

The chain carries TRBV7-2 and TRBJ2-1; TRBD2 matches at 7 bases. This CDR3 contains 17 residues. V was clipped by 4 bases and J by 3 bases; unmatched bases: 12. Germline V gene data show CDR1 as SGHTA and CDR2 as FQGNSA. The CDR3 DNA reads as TGTGCCAGCAGCTCCCCACTGGGGCGGGGGTTCTACAATGAGCAGTTCTTC. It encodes CASSSPLGRGFYNEQFF.

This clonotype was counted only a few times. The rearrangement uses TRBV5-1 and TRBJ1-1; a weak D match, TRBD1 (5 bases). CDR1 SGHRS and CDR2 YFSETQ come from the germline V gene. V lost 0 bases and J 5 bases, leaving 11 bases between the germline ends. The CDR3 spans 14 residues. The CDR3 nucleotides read TGCGCCAGCAGCTTGGCGCGGGGCAGAACTGAAGCTTTCTTT. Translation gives CASSLARGRTEAFF.

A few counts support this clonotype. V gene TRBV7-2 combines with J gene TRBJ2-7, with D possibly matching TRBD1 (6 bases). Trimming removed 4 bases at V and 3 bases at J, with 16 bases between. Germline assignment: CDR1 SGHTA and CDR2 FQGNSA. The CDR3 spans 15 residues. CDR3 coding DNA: TGTGCCAGCAGCTCAGGTGACAGGTACATCTACGAGCAGTACTTC. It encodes CASSSGDRYIYEQYF. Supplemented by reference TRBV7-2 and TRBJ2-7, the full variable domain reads GAGVSQSPSNKVTEKGKDVELRCDPISGHTALYWYRQSLGQGLEFLIYFQGNSAPDKSGLPSDRFSAERTGGSVSTLTIQRTQQEDSAVYLCASSSGDRYIYEQYFGPGTRLTVT.

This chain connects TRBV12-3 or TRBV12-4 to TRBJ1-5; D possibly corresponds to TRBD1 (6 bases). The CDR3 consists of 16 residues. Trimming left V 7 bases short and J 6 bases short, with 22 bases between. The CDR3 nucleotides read TGTGCCAGCACCTTCCGGGGGCAGATTATTAGTCAGCCCCAGCATTTT. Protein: CASTFRGQIISQPQHF.

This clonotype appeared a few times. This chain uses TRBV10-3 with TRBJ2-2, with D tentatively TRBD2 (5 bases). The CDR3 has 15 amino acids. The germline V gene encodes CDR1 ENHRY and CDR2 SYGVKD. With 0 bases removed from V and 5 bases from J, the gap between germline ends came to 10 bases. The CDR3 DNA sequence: TGTGCCATCAGTGAGTCGACTATGCGGACCGGGGAGCTGTTTTTT. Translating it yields CAISESTMRTGELFF.

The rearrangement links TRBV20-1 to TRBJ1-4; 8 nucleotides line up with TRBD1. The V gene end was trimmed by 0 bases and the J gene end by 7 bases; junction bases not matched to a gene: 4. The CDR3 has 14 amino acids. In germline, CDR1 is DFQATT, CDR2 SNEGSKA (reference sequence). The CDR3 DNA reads TGCAGTGCTAGAGAGTGGGGGACAGGTGAAAAACTGTTTTTT. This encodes CSAREWGTGEKLFF.

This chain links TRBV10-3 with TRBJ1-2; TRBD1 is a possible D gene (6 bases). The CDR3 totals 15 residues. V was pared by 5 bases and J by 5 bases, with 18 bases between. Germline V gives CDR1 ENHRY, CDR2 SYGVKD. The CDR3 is CAISRGGRPLYGYTF. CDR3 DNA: TGTGCCATCAGTAGGGGGGGCCGGCCCCTTTATGGCTACACCTTC.

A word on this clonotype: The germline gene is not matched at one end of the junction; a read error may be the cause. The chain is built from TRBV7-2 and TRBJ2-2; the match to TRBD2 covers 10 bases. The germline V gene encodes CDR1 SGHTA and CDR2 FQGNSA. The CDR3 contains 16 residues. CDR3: CASGLVSGGPEGELFF. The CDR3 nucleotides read TGTGCCAGCGGCTTAGTTAGCGGGGGGCCTGAAGGGGAGCTGTTTTTT.

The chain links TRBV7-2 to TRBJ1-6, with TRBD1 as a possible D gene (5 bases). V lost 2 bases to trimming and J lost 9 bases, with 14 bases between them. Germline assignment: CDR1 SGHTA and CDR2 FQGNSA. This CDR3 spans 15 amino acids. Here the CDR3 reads CASSLSRQGVSPLHF. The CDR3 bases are TGTGCCAGCAGCTTATCCCGTCAGGGCGTTTCACCCCTCCACTTT.

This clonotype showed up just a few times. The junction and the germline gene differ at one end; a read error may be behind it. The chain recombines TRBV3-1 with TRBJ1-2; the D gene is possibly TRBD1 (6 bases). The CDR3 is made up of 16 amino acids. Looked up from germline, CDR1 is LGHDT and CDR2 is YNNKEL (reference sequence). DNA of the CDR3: TGCGCCAGCAGCCCCAGGGCAGGGGCCACTAACTATGGCTACACCTTC. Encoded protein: CASSPRAGATNYGYTF.

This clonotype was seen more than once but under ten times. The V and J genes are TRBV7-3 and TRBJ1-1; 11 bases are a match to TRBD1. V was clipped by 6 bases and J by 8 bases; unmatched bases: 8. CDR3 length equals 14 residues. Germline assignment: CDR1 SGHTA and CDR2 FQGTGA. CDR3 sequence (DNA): TGTGCCAGCAGAGCCTCCGGGACAGGGGGGGAAGCTTTCTTT. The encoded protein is CASRASGTGGEAFF. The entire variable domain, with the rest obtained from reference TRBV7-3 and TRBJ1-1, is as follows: GAGVSQTPSNKVTEKGKYVELRCDPISGHTALYWYRQSLGQGPEFLIYFQGTGAADDSGLPNDRFFAVRPEGSVSTLKIQRTERGDSAVYLCASRASGTGGEAFFGQGTRLTVV.

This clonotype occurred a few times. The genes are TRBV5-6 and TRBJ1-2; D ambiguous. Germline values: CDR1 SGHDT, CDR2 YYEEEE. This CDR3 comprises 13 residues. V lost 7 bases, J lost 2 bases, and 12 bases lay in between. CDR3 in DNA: TGTGCCAGCGGGCGGGTGATCAACTATGGCTACACCTTC. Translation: CASGRVINYGYTF.

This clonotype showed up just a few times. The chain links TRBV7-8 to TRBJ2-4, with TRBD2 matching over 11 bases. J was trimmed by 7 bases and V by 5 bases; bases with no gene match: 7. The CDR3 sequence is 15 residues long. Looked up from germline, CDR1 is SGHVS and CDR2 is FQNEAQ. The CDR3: CASSLLAGDLNIQYF. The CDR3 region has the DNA TGTGCCAGCAGCCTACTAGCGGGAGATTTGAACATTCAGTACTTC.

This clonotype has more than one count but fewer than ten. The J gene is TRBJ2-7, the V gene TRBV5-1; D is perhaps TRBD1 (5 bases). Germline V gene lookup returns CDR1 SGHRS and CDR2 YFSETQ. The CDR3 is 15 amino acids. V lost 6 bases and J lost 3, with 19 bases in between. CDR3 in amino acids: CASMPDPQGFYEQYF. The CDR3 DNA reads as TGCGCCAGCATGCCCGACCCTCAGGGATTCTACGAGCAGTACTTC.

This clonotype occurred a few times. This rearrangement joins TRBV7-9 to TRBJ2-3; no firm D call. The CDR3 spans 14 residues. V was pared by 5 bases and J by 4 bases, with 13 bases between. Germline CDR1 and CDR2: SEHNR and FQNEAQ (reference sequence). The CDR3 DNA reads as TGTGCCAGCAGCATTAGTGGAACTGCAGATACGCAGTATTTT. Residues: CASSISGTADTQYF.

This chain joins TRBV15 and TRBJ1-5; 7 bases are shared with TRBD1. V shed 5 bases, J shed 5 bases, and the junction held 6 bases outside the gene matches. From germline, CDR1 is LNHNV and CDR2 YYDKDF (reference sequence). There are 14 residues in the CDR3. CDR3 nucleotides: TGTGCCACCAGCGGACAAGACAGGGATCAGCCCCAGCATTTT. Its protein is CATSGQDRDQPQHF.

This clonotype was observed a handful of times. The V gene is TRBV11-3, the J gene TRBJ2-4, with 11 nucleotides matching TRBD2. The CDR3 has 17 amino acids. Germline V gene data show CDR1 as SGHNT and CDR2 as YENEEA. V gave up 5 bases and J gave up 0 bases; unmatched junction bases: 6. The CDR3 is CASSHRLAGLAKNIQYF. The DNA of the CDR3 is TGTGCCAGCAGCCACCGACTAGCGGGGCTAGCCAAAAACATTCAGTACTTC. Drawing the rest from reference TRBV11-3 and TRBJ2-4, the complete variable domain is EAGVVQSPRYKIIEKKQPVAFWCNPISGHNTLYWYLQNLGQGPELLIRYENEEAVDDSQLPKDRFSAERLKGVDSTLKIQPAELGDSAVYLCASSHRLAGLAKNIQYFGAGTRLSVL.

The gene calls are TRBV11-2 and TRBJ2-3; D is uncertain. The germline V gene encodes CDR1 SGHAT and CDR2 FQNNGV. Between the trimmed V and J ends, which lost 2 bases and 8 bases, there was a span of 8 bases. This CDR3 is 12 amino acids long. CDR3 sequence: CASSLSTGTQYF. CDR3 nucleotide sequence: TGTGCCAGCAGCTTATCCACGGGTACGCAGTATTTT.